These 26 T cell receptor beta chains share one sample of origin, sequenced in a study of PD-1 blockade in classical Hodgkin lymphoma. Time point in this sample: cycle 4 day 1 (C4D1), after more than five weeks of nivolumab. Following autologous stem cell transplantation, relapse occurred in every patient, and exposure to brentuximab vedotin varied. Sequencing was performed with immunoSEQ multiplex PCR; in TCRdb, only in-frame clones are kept and a portion is missing. Seen here are about 64,000 clones, about 90% observed once, and the top ten hold around 10%. The specimen comprised peripheral blood mononuclear cells (PBMCs), sampled before the fourth cycle of nivolumab. The receptors shown here come from a human donor with classical Hodgkin lymphoma.

This clone was seen a single time. This chain connects TRBV30 to TRBJ2-7, with 12 nucleotides matching TRBD2. V was clipped by 0 bases and J by 5 bases; unmatched bases: 2. The CDR3 loop spans 14 amino acids. Germline V gene data show CDR1 as GTSNPN and CDR2 as SVGIG (reference sequence). The CDR3 sequence: CAWSVTSGGHEQYF. The CDR3 region has the DNA TGTGCCTGGAGTGTGACTAGCGGGGGCCACGAGCAGTACTTC.

V usage is TRBV5-8 and J usage is TRBJ2-3; 11 bases map to TRBD2. CDR1 SGHTS and CDR2 YDEGEE come from the germline V gene. The CDR3 runs to 18 residues. With 0 bases clipped from V and 0 bases from J, the junction kept 6 bases outside the gene matches. The CDR3 sequence: CASSLGIIAGGSTDTQYF. DNA for the CDR3: TGTGCCAGCAGCTTGGGGATTATAGCGGGGGGGAGCACAGATACGCAGTATTTT.

The V gene is TRBV2, the J gene TRBJ2-7; no definite D call. The germline V gene encodes CDR1 SNHLY and CDR2 FYNNEI. The CDR3 has 12 residues. V was shortened by 6 bases and J by 3 bases, with 9 bases between the two germline ends. Here the CDR3 DNA reads TGTGCCAGCAGGGGGTCTGACTACGAGCAGTACTTC. This translates into CASRGSDYEQYF.

The chain uses TRBV7-2 and TRBJ2-5; D remains unclear. Germline CDR1 and CDR2: SGHTA and FQGNSA. The CDR3 runs 14 residues. With 5 bases removed from V and 5 bases from J, the gap between germline ends came to 15 bases. For the CDR3, the DNA is TGTGCCAGCAGCCTGGACCTCGCCGTGGAGACCCAGTACTTC. It specifies CASSLDLAVETQYF.

This clone appeared a single time. The gene calls are TRBV6-1 and TRBJ1-5; D remains unclear. Germline CDR1 MNHNS, CDR2 SASEGT. V shed 7 bases and J shed 0 bases, with 10 bases lying between them. This CDR3 comprises 14 residues. CDR3 bases: TGTGCCAGCATTTGGGAGAATAGCAATCAGCCCCAGCATTTT. Amino acids: CASIWENSNQPQHF.

This clone turned up a few times. This chain links TRBV27 with TRBJ1-1; the D is unclear. With 9 bases removed from V and 1 base from J, the gap between germline ends came to 6 bases. Germline assignment: CDR1 MNHEY and CDR2 SMNVEV (reference sequence). The length of the CDR3 is 11 residues. The CDR3 bases are TGTGCCAGTGAGGAGAACACTGAAGCTTTCTTT. Amino acids: CASEENTEAFF.

The gene calls are TRBV7-8 and TRBJ1-5; no clear D gene. Trimming took off 4 bases at V and 3 bases at J, with 7 bases between the two ends. CDR1 SGHVS and CDR2 FQNEAQ come from the germline V gene. This CDR3 has 13 residues. The CDR3 coding sequence is TGTGCCAGCAGCTCCTGGACCAATCAGCCCCAGCATTTT. This encodes CASSSWTNQPQHF.

This chain connects TRBV7-6 to TRBJ2-1; D is perhaps TRBD1 (7 bases). This CDR3 has 16 amino acids. The ends were cut back, 5 bases at V and 4 bases at J, with 18 bases in the middle. The germline CDR1 and CDR2 sequences are SGHVS and FNYEAQ. The CDR3 is CASSLRGRDRYNEQFF. The CDR3 DNA sequence: TGTGCCAGCAGCCTCCGAGGGCGGGACAGATACAATGAGCAGTTCTTC.

The chain uses TRBV6-1 and TRBJ1-2, with a tentative D call TRBD1 (5 bases). V lost 11 bases, J lost 0 bases, and 13 bases lay in between. Germline V CDR1 and CDR2: MNHNS, SASEGT. The CDR3 extends over 13 amino acids. CDR3 protein: CAGSEGSNYGYTF. CDR3 nucleotides: TGTGCCGGCTCCGAGGGGTCTAACTATGGCTACACCTTC.

The rearrangement uses TRBV29-1 and TRBJ1-1; D is unclear. CDR1 and CDR2 (germline): SQVTM, ANQGSEA. This CDR3 spans 10 amino acids. Trimming shortened V by 4 bases and J by 8 bases, and 8 bases separated the two germline ends. The CDR3 here is CSVVPSEAFF. The CDR3 DNA sequence: TGCAGCGTTGTCCCCAGCGAAGCTTTCTTT.

The J gene is TRBJ1-6, the V gene TRBV9; D is ambiguous. This CDR3 comprises 15 residues. V shed 0 bases and J shed 2 bases, with 6 bases lying between them. Germline V gene lookup returns CDR1 SGDLS and CDR2 YYNGEE. CDR3 residues: CASSVVGTYNSPLHF. CDR3 nucleotides: TGTGCCAGCAGCGTAGTAGGGACCTATAATTCACCCCTCCACTTT. The whole variable domain, filled in from reference TRBV9 and TRBJ1-6, reads DSGVTQTPKHLITATGQRVTLRCSPRSGDLSVYWYQQSLDQGLQFLIQYYNGEERAKGNILERFSAQQFPDLHSELNLSSLELGDSALYFCASSVVGTYNSPLHFGNGTRLTVT.

The chain couples TRBV7-6 to TRBJ2-6; tentative D call: TRBD1 (5 bases). V was cut by 5 bases and J by 0 bases, with 8 bases left in between. CDR3 length: 15 residues. CDR1 and CDR2 (germline): SGHVS, FNYEAQ. The CDR3 DNA sequence: TGTGCCAGCAGCCTCACAGGCTCTGGGGCCAACGTCCTGACTTTC. Translation gives CASSLTGSGANVLTF.

This clone turned up a few times. This chain connects TRBV5-4 to TRBJ1-1; D gene unclear. Germline values: CDR1 SGHNT, CDR2 YYREEE (reference sequence). Deletions cut 4 bases from V and 3 bases from J, with 10 bases between. There are 13 residues in the CDR3. The CDR3 DNA reads as TGTGCCAGCAGCCTGGCGGAATACACTGAAGCTTTCTTT. Translating gives CASSLAEYTEAFF.

The CDR3 nucleotides are TGTGCCAGCAGCTTAGCCGGGACACTTAATCAGCCCCAGCATTTT. Translation: CASSLAGTLNQPQHF. The chain combines TRBV7-9 with TRBJ1-5; D might be TRBD1 (6 bases). Trimming removed 0 bases from V and 4 bases from J, with 10 bases in between. In germline, CDR1 is SEHNR, CDR2 FQNEAQ (reference sequence). The CDR3 has 15 amino acids.

V and J are TRBV18 and TRBJ1-5; 11 positions agree with TRBD1. J was trimmed by 5 bases and V by 3 bases; bases with no gene match: 6. Germline values: CDR1 KGHSH, CDR2 LQKENI. The length of the CDR3 is 16 residues. CDR3 sequence: CASSPGTGGNHQPQHF. CDR3 nucleotides: TGTGCCAGCTCACCCGGGACAGGGGGTAACCATCAGCCCCAGCATTTT.

This chain joins TRBV6-5 and TRBJ1-2, with TRBD1 as a possible D gene (6 bases). V was trimmed by 6 bases and J by 2 bases, leaving 13 bases between them. The CDR3 runs to 14 residues. The germline gives CDR1 MNHEY, CDR2 SVGAGI. CDR3 in amino acids: CASSPVQGNYGYTF. The CDR3 region has the DNA TGTGCCAGCAGCCCCGTACAGGGCAACTATGGCTACACCTTC.

This chain uses TRBV14 with TRBJ2-7; D is ambiguous. The CDR3 consists of 12 residues. The germline V gene has CDR1 SGHDN and CDR2 FVKESK. V lost 5 bases and J lost 5, with 10 bases in between. CDR3 sequence: CASSKQRDEQYF. CDR3 sequence (DNA): TGTGCCAGCAGCAAACAAAGGGACGAGCAGTACTTC.

The chain recombines TRBV29-1 with TRBJ2-7; D uncertain. This CDR3 is 12 amino acids long. V lost 4 bases to trimming and J lost 2 bases, with 9 bases between them. CDR1 and CDR2 (germline): SQVTM, ANQGSEA. This CDR3 reads CSVGGGTYEQYF. The CDR3 nucleotides are TGCAGCGTTGGTGGCGGAACCTACGAGCAGTACTTC.

The chain carries TRBV29-1 and TRBJ1-5; possible D gene TRBD1, 6 bases. Germline-derived CDR1 and CDR2 are SQVTM and ANQGSEA. V was shortened by 6 bases and J by 6 bases, with 15 bases between the two germline ends. The CDR3 covers 13 residues. The CDR3 here is CSVDTGQGQPQHF. CDR3 bases: TGCAGCGTAGACACAGGGCAAGGTCAGCCCCAGCATTTT.

V and J are TRBV2 and TRBJ2-2, with D possibly matching TRBD2 (5 bases). The CDR3 sequence is 12 residues long. Germline-derived CDR1 and CDR2 are SNHLY and FYNNEI. Trimming stripped 8 bases from V and 4 bases from J, with 8 bases between. CDR3 DNA sequence: TGTGCCAGCCAAGGGAGCACCGGGGAGCTGTTTTTT. This translates into CASQGSTGELFF.

This rearrangement joins TRBV14 to TRBJ1-2; D remains ambiguous. This CDR3 contains 13 residues. Germline V lookup: CDR1 SGHDN, CDR2 FVKESK. Trimming cost V 4 bases and J 8 bases, with 14 bases left between them. The CDR3 sequence: CASSPGPLEGYTF. The DNA of the CDR3 is TGTGCCAGCAGCCCAGGCCCACTGGAGGGCTACACCTTC.

The rearrangement links TRBV18 to TRBJ2-7, with 9 nucleotides matching TRBD1. The CDR3 extends over 15 amino acids. Germline V lookup: CDR1 KGHSH, CDR2 LQKENI. Unmatched junction bases numbered 8, after V lost 2 bases and J lost 6 bases. CDR3 DNA sequence: TGTGCCAGCTCACCAATAGGGACAGGGTCCCGCGAGCAGTACTTC. Amino acid sequence: CASSPIGTGSREQYF.

This rearrangement joins TRBV11-2 to TRBJ2-5; 7 bases map to TRBD2. The germline V gene encodes CDR1 SGHAT and CDR2 FQNNGV. This CDR3 has 15 residues. Trimming cost V 5 bases and J 4 bases; bases outside gene matches: 10. CDR3 sequence: CASSPRGSGLETQYF. The CDR3, as DNA: TGTGCCAGCAGCCCACGCGGTAGCGGGCTAGAGACCCAGTACTTC.

The chain employs TRBV30 and TRBJ1-6, with 7 bases that match TRBD1. The CDR3 extends over 13 amino acids. CDR1 and CDR2 (germline): GTSNPN, SVGIG (reference sequence). V shed 1 base, J shed 9 bases, and the junction held 3 bases outside the gene matches. CDR3 region: CAWSDQGVSPLHF. As DNA, the CDR3 is TGTGCCTGGAGTGACCAGGGGGTTTCACCCCTCCACTTT.

This clone turned up a few times. This chain uses TRBV18 with TRBJ2-2; D is perhaps TRBD1 (5 bases). Germline CDR1 reads KGHSH; CDR2 reads LQKENI. The germline V and J ends were trimmed by 5 bases and 6 bases, with 13 bases remaining between them. CDR3 length: 14 amino acids. CDR3 sequence reads: CASSRGSLSGELFF. CDR3 DNA: TGTGCCAGCTCAAGGGGATCGCTTTCCGGGGAGCTGTTTTTT.

The chain employs TRBV27 and TRBJ2-7; D may match TRBD1 or TRBD2 (5 bases each). CDR1 is MNHEY, CDR2 SMNVEV, per germline (reference sequence). The CDR3 has 14 residues. V was cut by 2 bases and J by 2 bases, with 10 bases left in between. The chain's CDR3 is CASSLDRGAYEQYF. The DNA for the CDR3 is TGTGCCAGCAGTTTAGATCGAGGGGCCTACGAGCAGTACTTC.